The clone carrying this TCR beta chain counts as medium-sized. Its antigen remains unknown. CDR1 and CDR2 from the germline V gene are SNHLY and FYNNEI. The CDR3 has 14 amino acids. This entry is derived from a study of breast tumors, draining lymph nodes, adjacent tissues. Overall study results and limits: Compared with basal-like, luminal-like tumors shared significantly more repertoire with nontumor tissue. The data were judged consistent with most tumor T cells coming from lymph node and expanding in tumor. Tumor TCR diversity was below lymph nodes but above nontumor tissue.

TCRdb processed the multiplex PCR reads anew with MiXCR; each CDR3 protein has one entry. The repertoire holds tens of thousands of distinct CDR3 sequences, with approximately 57% as singletons. Input material: breast tumor tissue. The chain combines TRBV2 with TRBJ2-2, with no clear D. The receptor was derived from a female donor with breast cancer. Some clones in this sample may be carry-over from other donors' samples. CDR3 DNA sequence: TGTGCACGCACCCCCAGGCCGAACACCGGGGAGCTGTTTTTT. Protein: CARTPRPNTGELFF.